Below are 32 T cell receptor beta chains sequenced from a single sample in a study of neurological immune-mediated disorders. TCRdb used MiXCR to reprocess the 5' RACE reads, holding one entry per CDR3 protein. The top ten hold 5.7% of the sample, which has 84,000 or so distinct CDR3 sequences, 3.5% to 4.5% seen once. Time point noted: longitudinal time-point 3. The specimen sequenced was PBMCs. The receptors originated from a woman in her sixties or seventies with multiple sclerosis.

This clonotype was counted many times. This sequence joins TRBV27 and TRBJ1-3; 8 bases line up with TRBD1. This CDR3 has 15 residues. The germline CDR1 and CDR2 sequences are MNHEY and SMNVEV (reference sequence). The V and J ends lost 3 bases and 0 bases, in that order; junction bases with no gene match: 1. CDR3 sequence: CASSLGTGSGNTIYF. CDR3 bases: TGTGCCAGCAGTTTGGGGACAGGCTCTGGAAACACCATATATTTT.

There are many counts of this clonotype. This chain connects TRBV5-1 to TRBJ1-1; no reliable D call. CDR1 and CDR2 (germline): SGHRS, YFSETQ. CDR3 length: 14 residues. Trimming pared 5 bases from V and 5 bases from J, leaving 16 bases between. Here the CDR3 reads CASSDRERLTEAFF. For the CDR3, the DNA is TGCGCCAGCAGTGATAGGGAGAGGTTGACTGAAGCTTTCTTT.

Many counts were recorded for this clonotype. The CDR3 DNA sequence: TGTGCCAGCAGTTTAGGGGGGGGATTGTCCGGGGAGCTGTTTTTT. Its translation: CASSLGGGLSGELFF. The gene calls are TRBV12-3 or TRBV12-4 and TRBJ2-2, with 7 bases matching TRBD2. The V segment lost 1 base and the J segment 6 bases; nucleotides outside the gene matches: 5. CDR3 length equals 15 residues.

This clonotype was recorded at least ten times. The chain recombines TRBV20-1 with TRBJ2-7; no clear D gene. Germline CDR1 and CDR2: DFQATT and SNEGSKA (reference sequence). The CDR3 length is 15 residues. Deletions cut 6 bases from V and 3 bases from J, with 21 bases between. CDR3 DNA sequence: TGCAGTGCCGTGATAATGGGAAGAACTCACTACGAGCAGTACTTC. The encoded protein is CSAVIMGRTHYEQYF.

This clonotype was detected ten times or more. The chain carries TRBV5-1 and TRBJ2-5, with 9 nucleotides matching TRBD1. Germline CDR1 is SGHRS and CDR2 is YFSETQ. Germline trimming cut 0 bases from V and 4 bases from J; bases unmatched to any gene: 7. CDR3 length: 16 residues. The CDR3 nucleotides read TGCGCCAGCAGCTTGGCTCTGGGACAGGGAGGAGAGACCCAGTACTTC. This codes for CASSLALGQGGETQYF.

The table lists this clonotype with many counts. This CDR3 is CASSSDRGFEETQYF. CDR3 DNA: TGTGCCAGCTCATCGGACAGGGGATTCGAAGAGACCCAGTACTTC. The chain carries TRBV18 and TRBJ2-5; TRBD1 matches at 9 bases. J was trimmed by 3 bases and V by 5 bases; bases with no gene match: 7. Germline CDR1 KGHSH, CDR2 LQKENI. The CDR3 covers 15 residues.

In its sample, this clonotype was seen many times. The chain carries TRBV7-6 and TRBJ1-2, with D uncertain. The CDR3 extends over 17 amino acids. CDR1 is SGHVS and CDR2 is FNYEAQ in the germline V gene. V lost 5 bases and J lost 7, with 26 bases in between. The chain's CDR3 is CASSPVGSSHPPRGYTF. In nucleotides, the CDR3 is TGTGCCAGCAGCCCAGTTGGGAGCAGTCATCCCCCCCGTGGCTACACCTTC.

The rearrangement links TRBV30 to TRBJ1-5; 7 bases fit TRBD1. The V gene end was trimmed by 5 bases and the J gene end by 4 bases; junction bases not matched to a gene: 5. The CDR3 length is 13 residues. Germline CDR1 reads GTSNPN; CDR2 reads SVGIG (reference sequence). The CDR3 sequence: CAWDHRGNQPQHF. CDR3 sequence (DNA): TGTGCCTGGGACCACAGGGGAAATCAGCCCCAGCATTTT.

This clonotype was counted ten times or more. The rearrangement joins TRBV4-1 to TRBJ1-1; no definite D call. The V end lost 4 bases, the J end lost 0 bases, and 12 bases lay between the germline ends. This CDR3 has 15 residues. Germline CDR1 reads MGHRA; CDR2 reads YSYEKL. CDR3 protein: CASSPRDTLNTEAFF. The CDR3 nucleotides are TGCGCCAGCAGCCCCCGCGACACCCTGAACACTGAAGCTTTCTTT.

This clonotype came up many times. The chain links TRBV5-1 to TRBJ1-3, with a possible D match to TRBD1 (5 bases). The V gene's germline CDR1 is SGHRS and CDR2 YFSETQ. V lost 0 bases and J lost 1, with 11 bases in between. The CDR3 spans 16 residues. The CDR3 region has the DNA TGCGCCAGCAGCTTGGATGGAGGGACGTCTGGAAACACCATATATTTT. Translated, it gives CASSLDGGTSGNTIYF. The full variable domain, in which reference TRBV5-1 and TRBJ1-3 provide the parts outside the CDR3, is KAGVTQTPRYLIKTRGQQVTLSCSPISGHRSVSWYQQTPGQGLQFLFEYFSETQRNKGNFPGRFSGRQFSNSRSEMNVSTLELGDSALYLCASSLDGGTSGNTIYFGEGSWLTVV.

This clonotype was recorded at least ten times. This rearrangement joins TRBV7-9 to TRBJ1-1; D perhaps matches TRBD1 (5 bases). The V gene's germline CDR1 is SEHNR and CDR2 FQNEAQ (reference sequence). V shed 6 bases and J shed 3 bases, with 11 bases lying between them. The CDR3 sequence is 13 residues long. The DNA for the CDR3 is TGTGCCAGCAGGGGGCCGGGCGACACTGAAGCTTTCTTT. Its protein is CASRGPGDTEAFF.

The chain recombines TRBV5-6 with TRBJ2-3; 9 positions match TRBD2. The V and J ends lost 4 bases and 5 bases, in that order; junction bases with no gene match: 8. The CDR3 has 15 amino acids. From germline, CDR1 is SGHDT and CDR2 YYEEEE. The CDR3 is CASSAAGGPEDTQYF. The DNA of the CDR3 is TGTGCCAGCAGCGCCGCGGGGGGGCCGGAAGATACGCAGTATTTT.

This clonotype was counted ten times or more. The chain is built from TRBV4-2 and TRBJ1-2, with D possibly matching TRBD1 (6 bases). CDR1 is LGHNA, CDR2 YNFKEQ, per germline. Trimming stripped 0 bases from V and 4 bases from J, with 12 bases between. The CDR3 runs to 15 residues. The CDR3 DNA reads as TGTGCCAGCAGCCAAGATGCATGGACAGTCTATGGCTACACCTTC. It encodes CASSQDAWTVYGYTF.

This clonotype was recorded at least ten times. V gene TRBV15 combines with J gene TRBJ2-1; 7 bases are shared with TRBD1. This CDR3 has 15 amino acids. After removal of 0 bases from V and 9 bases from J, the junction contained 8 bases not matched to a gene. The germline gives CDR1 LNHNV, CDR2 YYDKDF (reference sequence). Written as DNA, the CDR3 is TGTGCCACCAGCAGAGATCCGAGGGGGCTGGTTGAGCAGTTCTTC. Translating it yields CATSRDPRGLVEQFF.

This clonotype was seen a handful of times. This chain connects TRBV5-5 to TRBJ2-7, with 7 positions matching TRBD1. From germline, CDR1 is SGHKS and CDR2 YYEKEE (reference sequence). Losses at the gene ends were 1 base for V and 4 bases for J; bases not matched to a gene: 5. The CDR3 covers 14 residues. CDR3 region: CASSLLGTAYEQYF. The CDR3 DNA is TGTGCCAGCAGCTTGTTAGGGACAGCATACGAGCAGTACTTC.

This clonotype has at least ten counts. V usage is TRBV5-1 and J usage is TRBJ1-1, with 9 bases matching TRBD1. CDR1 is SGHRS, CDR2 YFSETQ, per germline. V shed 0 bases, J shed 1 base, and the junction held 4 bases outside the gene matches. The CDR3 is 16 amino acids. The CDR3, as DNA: TGCGCCAGCAGCTTGGTGGGACAGGGATCGAACACTGAAGCTTTCTTT. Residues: CASSLVGQGSNTEAFF.

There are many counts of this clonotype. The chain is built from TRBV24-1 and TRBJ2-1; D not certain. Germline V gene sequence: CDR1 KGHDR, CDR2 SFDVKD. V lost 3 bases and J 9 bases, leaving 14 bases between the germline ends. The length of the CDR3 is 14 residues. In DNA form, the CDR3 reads TGTGCCACCAGTGATCGCGACTTCTCCGTTGAGCAGTTCTTC. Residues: CATSDRDFSVEQFF.

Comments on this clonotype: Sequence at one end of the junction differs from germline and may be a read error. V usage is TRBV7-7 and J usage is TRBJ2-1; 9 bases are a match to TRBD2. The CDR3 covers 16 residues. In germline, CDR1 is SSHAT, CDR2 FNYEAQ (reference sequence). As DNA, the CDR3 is TGTGCTAGCAGCTTAGCGGCGGGGGGGAACTACAATGAGCAGTTCTTC. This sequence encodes CASSLAAGGNYNEQFF.

In DNA form, the CDR3 reads TGCAGCGTTGAGGGGACAGGGGTGGGACAGCCCCAGCATTTT. This translates into CSVEGTGVGQPQHF. The V call is TRBV29-1, the J call TRBJ1-5; 10 bases map to TRBD1. Germline CDR1 reads SQVTM; CDR2 reads ANQGSEA. The CDR3 has 14 amino acids. V lost 3 bases to trimming and J lost 7 bases; unmatched junction nucleotides: 6.

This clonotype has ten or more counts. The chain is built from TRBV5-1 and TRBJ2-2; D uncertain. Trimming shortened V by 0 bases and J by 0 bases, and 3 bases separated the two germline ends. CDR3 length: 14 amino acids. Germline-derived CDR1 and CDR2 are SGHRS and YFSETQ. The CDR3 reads CASSLGANTGELFF. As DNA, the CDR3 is TGCGCCAGCAGCTTGGGTGCGAACACCGGGGAGCTGTTTTTT.

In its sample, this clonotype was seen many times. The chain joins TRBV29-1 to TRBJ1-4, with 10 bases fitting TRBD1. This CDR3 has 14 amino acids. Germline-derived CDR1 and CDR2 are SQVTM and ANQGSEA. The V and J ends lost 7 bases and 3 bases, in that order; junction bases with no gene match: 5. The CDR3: CSARQGASNEKLFF. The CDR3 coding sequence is TGCAGCGCCCGACAGGGGGCGTCTAATGAAAAACTGTTTTTT.

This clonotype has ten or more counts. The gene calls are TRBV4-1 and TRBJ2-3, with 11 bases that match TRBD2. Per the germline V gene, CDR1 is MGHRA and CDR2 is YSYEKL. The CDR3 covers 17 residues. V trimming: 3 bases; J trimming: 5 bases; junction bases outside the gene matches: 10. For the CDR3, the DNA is TGCGCCAGCAGCCAGGTACTAGCGGGGGCCGTGAGAGATACGCAGTATTTT. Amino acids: CASSQVLAGAVRDTQYF.

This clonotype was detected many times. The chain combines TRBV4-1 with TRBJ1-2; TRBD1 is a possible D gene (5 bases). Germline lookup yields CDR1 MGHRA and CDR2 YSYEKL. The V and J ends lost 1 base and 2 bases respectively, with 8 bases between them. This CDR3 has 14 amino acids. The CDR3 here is CASSQVGLNYGYTF. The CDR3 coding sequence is TGCGCCAGCAGCCAAGTGGGACTCAACTATGGCTACACCTTC.

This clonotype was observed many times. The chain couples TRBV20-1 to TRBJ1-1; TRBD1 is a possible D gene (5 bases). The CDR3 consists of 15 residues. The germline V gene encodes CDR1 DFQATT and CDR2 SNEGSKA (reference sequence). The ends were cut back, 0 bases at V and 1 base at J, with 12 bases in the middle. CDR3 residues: CSARDWGRGNTEAFF. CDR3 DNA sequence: TGCAGTGCTAGAGATTGGGGACGGGGGAACACTGAAGCTTTCTTT.

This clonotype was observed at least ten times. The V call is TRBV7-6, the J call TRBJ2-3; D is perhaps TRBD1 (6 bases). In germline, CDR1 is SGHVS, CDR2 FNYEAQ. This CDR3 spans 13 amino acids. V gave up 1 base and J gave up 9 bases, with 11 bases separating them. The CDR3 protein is CASSLVQGHTQYF. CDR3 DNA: TGTGCCAGCAGCTTAGTACAGGGACACACGCAGTATTTT.

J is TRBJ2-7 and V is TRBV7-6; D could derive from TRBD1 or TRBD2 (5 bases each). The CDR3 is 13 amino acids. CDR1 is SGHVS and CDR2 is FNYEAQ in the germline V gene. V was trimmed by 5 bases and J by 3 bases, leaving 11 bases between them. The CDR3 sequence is CASSAGTLYEQYF. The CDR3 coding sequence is TGTGCCAGCAGCGCCGGGACGCTCTACGAGCAGTACTTC.

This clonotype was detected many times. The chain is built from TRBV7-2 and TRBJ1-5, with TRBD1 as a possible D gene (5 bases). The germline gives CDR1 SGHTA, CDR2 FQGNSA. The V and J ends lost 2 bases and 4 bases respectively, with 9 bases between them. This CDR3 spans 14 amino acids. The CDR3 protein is CASSLRDRNQPQHF. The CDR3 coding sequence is TGTGCCAGCAGCTTACGGGACCGTAATCAGCCCCAGCATTTT.

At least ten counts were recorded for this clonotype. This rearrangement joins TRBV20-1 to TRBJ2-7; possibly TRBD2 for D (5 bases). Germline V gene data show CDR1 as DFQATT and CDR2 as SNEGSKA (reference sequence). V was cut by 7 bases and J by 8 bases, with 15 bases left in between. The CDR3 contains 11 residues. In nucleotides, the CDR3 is TGCAGTGTACTGGAGGCTACGCAGCAGTACTTC. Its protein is CSVLEATQQYF.

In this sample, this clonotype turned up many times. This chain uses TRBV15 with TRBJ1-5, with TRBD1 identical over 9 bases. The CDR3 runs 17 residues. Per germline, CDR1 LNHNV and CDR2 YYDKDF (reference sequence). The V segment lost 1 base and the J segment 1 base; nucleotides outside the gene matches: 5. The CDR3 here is CATSRAGTGQSNQPQHF. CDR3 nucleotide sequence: TGTGCCACCAGCAGAGCAGGGACAGGGCAAAGCAATCAGCCCCAGCATTTT.

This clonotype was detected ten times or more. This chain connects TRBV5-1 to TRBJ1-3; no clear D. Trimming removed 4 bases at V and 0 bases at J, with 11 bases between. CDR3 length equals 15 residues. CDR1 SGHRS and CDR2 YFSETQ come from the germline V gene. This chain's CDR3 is CASSEALHSGNTIYF. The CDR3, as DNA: TGCGCCAGCAGCGAGGCACTTCACTCTGGAAACACCATATATTTT. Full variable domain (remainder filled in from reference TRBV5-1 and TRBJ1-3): KAGVTQTPRYLIKTRGQQVTLSCSPISGHRSVSWYQQTPGQGLQFLFEYFSETQRNKGNFPGRFSGRQFSNSRSEMNVSTLELGDSALYLCASSEALHSGNTIYFGEGSWLTVV.

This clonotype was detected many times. CDR3 in DNA: TGCGCCAGCAGCTTTGGGTCTGGGGCCAACGTCCTGACTTTC. Amino acids: CASSFGSGANVLTF. The chain joins TRBV5-1 to TRBJ2-6, with D hard to call. Per germline, CDR1 SGHRS and CDR2 YFSETQ. The length of the CDR3 is 14 residues. V dropped 2 bases and J dropped 1 base, with 4 bases sitting between them.

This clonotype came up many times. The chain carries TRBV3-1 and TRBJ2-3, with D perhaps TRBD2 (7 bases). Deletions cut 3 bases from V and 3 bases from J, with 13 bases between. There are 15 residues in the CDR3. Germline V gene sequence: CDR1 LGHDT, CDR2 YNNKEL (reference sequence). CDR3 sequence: CASSQGGAKTDTQYF. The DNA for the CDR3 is TGTGCCAGCAGCCAGGGGGGGGCGAAGACAGATACGCAGTATTTT.